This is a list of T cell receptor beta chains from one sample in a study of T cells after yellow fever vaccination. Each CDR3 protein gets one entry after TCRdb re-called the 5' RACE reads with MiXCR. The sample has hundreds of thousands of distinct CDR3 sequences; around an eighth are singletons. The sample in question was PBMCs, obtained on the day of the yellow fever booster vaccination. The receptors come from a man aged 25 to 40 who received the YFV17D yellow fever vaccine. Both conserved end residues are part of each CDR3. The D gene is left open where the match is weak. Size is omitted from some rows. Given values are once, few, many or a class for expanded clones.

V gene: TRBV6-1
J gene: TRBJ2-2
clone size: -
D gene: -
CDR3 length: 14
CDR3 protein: CASGVAVNTGELFF
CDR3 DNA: TGTGCCAGCGGGGTAGCCGTGAACACCGGGGAGCTGTTTTTT

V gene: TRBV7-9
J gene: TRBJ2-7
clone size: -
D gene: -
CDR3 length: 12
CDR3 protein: CASSLDWHEQYF
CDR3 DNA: TGTGCCAGCAGCTTAGACTGGCACGAGCAGTACTTC

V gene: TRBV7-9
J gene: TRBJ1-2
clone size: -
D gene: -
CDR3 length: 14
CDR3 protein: CASSLEGLGDGYTF
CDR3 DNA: TGTGCCAGCAGCTTAGAGGGTCTGGGAGATGGCTACACCTTC

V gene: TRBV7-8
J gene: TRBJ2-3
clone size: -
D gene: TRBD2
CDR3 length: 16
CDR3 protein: CASSLGSASGSDTQYF
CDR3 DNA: TGTGCCAGCAGCTTAGGGTCGGCTAGCGGATCAGATACGCAGTATTTT

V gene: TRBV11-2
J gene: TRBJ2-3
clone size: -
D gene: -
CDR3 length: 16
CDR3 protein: CASSSDFPGRTDTQYF
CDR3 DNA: TGTGCCAGCAGCTCAGACTTCCCAGGTCGCACAGATACGCAGTATTTT

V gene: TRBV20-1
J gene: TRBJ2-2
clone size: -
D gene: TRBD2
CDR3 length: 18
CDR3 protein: CSARVGLAGGGYTGELFF
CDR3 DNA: TGCAGTGCTAGGGTAGGACTAGCGGGAGGCGGTTACACCGGGGAGCTGTTTTTT

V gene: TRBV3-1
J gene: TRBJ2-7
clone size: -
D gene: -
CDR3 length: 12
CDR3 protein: CASSQRTDKQYF
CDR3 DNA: TGTGCCAGCAGCCAAAGGACAGATAAGCAGTACTTC

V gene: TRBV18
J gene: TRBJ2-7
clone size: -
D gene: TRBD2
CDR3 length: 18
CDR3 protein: CASSPRKGRLAGRGEQYF
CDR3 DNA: TGTGCCAGCTCACCCCGCAAAGGTCGACTAGCGGGGCGGGGGGAGCAGTACTTC

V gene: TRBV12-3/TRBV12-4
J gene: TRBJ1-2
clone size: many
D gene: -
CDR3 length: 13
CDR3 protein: CASSFSGDYGYTF
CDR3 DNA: TGTGCCAGCAGTTTTTCGGGAGACTATGGCTACACCTTC

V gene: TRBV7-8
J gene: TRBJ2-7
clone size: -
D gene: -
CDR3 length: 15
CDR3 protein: CASSLVGGLTYEQYF
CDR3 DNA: TGTGCCAGCAGCTTAGTGGGGGGACTCACCTACGAGCAGTACTTC

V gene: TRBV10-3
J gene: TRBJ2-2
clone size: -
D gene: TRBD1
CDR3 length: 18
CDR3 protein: CAISGAGTAGGNTGELFF
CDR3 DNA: TGTGCCATCAGTGGGGCCGGGACAGCCGGAGGGAACACCGGGGAGCTGTTTTTT

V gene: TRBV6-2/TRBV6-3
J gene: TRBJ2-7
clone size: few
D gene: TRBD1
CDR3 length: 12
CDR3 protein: CASGLTGREQYF
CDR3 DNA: TGTGCCAGCGGCTTGACAGGGCGTGAGCAGTACTTC

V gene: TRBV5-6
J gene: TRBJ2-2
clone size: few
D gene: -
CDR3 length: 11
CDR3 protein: CASTSTGELFF
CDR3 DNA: TGTGCCAGCACCTCCACCGGGGAGCTGTTTTTT

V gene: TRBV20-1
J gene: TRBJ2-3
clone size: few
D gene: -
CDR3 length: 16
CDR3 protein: CSARDWAVPSTDTQYF
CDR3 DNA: TGCAGTGCTAGAGATTGGGCGGTACCCAGCACAGATACGCAGTATTTT

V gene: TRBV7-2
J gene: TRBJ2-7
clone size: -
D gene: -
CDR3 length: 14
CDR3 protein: CASSPRRTSYEQYF
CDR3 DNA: TGTGCCAGCAGCCCCCGCCGAACCTCCTACGAGCAGTACTTC

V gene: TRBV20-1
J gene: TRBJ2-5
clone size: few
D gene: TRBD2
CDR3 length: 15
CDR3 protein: CSARDSGRAGETQYF
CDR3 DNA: TGCAGTGCTAGAGATAGCGGGAGGGCCGGAGAGACCCAGTACTTC

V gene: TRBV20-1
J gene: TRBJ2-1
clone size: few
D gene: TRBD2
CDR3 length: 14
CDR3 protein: CSAIGLAAYNEQFF
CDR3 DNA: TGCAGTGCTATTGGACTAGCGGCTTACAATGAGCAGTTCTTC

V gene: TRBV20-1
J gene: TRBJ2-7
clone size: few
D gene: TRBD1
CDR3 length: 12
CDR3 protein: CSASTGQAEQYF
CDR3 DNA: TGCAGTGCTTCGACAGGGCAGGCCGAGCAGTACTTC

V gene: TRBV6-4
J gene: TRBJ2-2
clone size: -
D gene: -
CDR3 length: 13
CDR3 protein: CATPVGGTGELFF
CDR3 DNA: TGTGCCACCCCTGTTGGGGGTACCGGGGAGCTGTTTTTT

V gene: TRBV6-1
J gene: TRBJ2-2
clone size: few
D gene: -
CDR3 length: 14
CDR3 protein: CASSTYTITGELFF
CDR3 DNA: TGTGCCAGCAGCACCTACACAATAACCGGGGAGCTGTTTTTT

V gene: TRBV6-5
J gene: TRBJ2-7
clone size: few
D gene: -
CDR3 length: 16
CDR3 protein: CASSYSSPLSSYEQYF
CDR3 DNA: TGTGCCAGCAGTTACTCGAGTCCCCTGAGCTCCTACGAGCAGTACTTC

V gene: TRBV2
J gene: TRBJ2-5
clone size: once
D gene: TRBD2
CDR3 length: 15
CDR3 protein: CASSERGVLWETQYF
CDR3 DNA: TGTGCCAGCAGTGAACGGGGGGTCCTTTGGGAGACCCAGTACTTC

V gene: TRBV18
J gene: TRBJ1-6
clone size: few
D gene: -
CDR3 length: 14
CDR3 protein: CASAQEVYNSPLHF
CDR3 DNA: TGTGCCAGCGCCCAGGAGGTCTATAATTCACCCCTCCACTTT